The 17 T cell receptor beta chains below all came from one sample that was sequenced in a study of blood T cell repertoires in COVID-19 (TCRdb year 2020). The library was built by means of the immunoSEQ multiplex PCR assay. The table was pulled from immuneACCESS by TCRdb, which kept in-frame rearrangements only. Such tables lose some clones; where checked, under half of the loss comes from unresolved V genes, and the rest has no known cause. The sample data list 200,000 to 250,000 clones, and 80% to 90% of these were observed just once. Together, the top ten hold approximately 3.3% of the sample. Source material: PBMCs or T cells enriched from blood (not recorded which). These receptors all come from a woman between 45 and 65 years old in a cohort exposed to, infected with or recovered from COVID-19 (not recorded which).

CDR3 sequence (DNA): TGTGCCAGCAGCTCGGACAGGGGGGAATTATCACCCCTCCACTTT. This translates into CASSSDRGELSPLHF. V is TRBV13 and J is TRBJ1-6; TRBD1 matches 10 bases. Trimming removed 4 bases from V and 10 bases from J; junction bases left unmatched: 7. The germline CDR1 and CDR2 sequences are PRHDT and FYEKMQ (reference sequence). This CDR3 region has 15 residues.

The genes are TRBV4-3 and TRBJ1-2, with TRBD1 matching 8 bases. This CDR3 comprises 16 residues. The V gene's germline CDR1 is LGHNA and CDR2 YSLEER. V dropped 1 base and J dropped 2; count of bases not matched to a gene: 6. The CDR3 region has the DNA TGCGCCAGCAGCCAAGCACCGGGACAGGTGAACTATGGCTACACCTTC. Its translation is CASSQAPGQVNYGYTF.

V gene TRBV6-2 or TRBV6-3 combines with J gene TRBJ2-3; 10 positions match TRBD2. CDR3 size: 20 residues. Germline trimming cut 2 bases from V and 2 bases from J; bases unmatched to any gene: 16. Germline assignment: CDR1 MNHEY and CDR2 SVGEGT. CDR3 in amino acids: CASSYTTSGRTGGATDTQYF. The CDR3 nucleotides read TGTGCCAGCAGTTACACGACTAGCGGGCGGACCGGGGGGGCCACAGATACGCAGTATTTT.

This chain links TRBV5-1 with TRBJ1-1; D might be TRBD1 (6 bases). Germline assignment: CDR1 SGHRS and CDR2 YFSETQ. Trimming cost V 2 bases and J 1 base, with 15 bases left between them. This CDR3 contains 16 residues. This chain's CDR3 is CASSLRSPTGNTEAFF. The CDR3 DNA is TGCGCCAGCAGCTTAAGAAGCCCGACAGGGAACACTGAAGCTTTCTTT.

The sample holds one count of this clone. CDR3 sequence (DNA): TGTGCCAGCAGCGTAAGAGCGGACAATGAGCAGTTCTTC. It yields the protein CASSVRADNEQFF. The V and J genes are TRBV9 and TRBJ2-1; maybe TRBD2 (5 bases). V was trimmed by 1 base and J by 5 bases, leaving 7 bases between them. The germline V gene encodes CDR1 SGDLS and CDR2 YYNGEE. This CDR3 is 13 amino acids long.

This chain joins TRBV18 and TRBJ1-2; possible D gene TRBD1, 6 bases. This CDR3 contains 16 residues. V lost 2 bases, J lost 4 bases, and 17 bases lay in between. Germline CDR1 KGHSH, CDR2 LQKENI. CDR3 sequence reads: CASSPGGYRVGYGYTF. As DNA, the CDR3 is TGTGCCAGCTCACCAGGCGGTTACAGGGTTGGCTATGGCTACACCTTC.

This clone was picked up one time. A junction end diverges from the germline sequence, so it may reflect a read error. In nucleotides, the CDR3 is TGTGCCAGCAGTTATTTTTGGACTGGAGCTTTCTTT. It is translated as CASSYFWTGAFF. The chain uses TRBV6-2 or TRBV6-3 and TRBJ1-1; D is uncertain. CDR1 MNHEY and CDR2 SVGEGT come from the germline V gene. The CDR3 extends over 12 amino acids.

In the case of this clone: The junction shows a germline mismatch at one end, possibly a read error. The rearrangement links TRBV7-7 to TRBJ2-1, with 7 bases lining up with TRBD2. This CDR3 spans 14 amino acids. Germline lookup yields CDR1 SSHAT and CDR2 FNYEAQ (reference sequence). CDR3 in amino acids: CASSPEAGENEQFF. The CDR3 DNA sequence: TGTGCTAGCAGCCCCGAGGCGGGGGAAAATGAGCAGTTCTTC.

The chain recombines TRBV3-1 (or the pseudogene TRBV3-2) with TRBJ2-1; 11 bases fit TRBD2. Germline V gene lookup returns CDR1 LGHDT and CDR2 YNNKEL (reference sequence). This CDR3 is 17 amino acids long. V shed 0 bases, J shed 7 bases, and the junction held 8 bases outside the gene matches. This CDR3 reads CASSQDRLAGPKNEQFF. The DNA for the CDR3 is TGTGCCAGCAGCCAAGATCGACTAGCGGGGCCGAAAAATGAGCAGTTCTTC.

The chain is built from TRBV5-1 and TRBJ2-5, with 8 bases fitting TRBD2. V lost 6 bases and J lost 5; bases outside the gene matches: 18. Germline V gene data show CDR1 as SGHRS and CDR2 as YFSETQ. The length of the CDR3 is 17 residues. The DNA for the CDR3 is TGCGCCAGCACCTCGGGCATAACGGGGGGGGCCTTGGAGACCCAGTACTTC. This codes for CASTSGITGGALETQYF.

The V call is TRBV15, the J call TRBJ2-1, with D perhaps TRBD2 (5 bases). CDR1 is LNHNV and CDR2 is YYDKDF in the germline V gene (reference sequence). The CDR3 is 15 residues long. The V gene lost 0 bases and the J gene lost 5 bases, with 11 bases spanning the gap. Written as DNA, the CDR3 is TGTGCCACCAGCAGAGATCGGACTCAAAACAATGAGCAGTTCTTC. Translating gives CATSRDRTQNNEQFF. The full variable domain, its missing parts supplied by reference TRBV15 and TRBJ2-1, is DAMVIQNPRYQVTQFGKPVTLSCSQTLNHNVMYWYQQKSSQAPKLLFHYYDKDFNNEADTPDNFQSRRPNTSFCFLDIRSPGLGDTAMYLCATSRDRTQNNEQFFGPGTRLTVL.

This chain joins TRBV7-8 and TRBJ1-5; 8 bases map to TRBD1. CDR1 is SGHVS, CDR2 FQNEAQ, per germline. With 2 bases clipped from V and 4 bases from J, the junction kept 4 bases outside the gene matches. CDR3 size: 15 residues. DNA of the CDR3: TGTGCCAGCAGCTTACTCGGGACAGGAAATCAGCCCCAGCATTTT. This translates into CASSLLGTGNQPQHF.

This rearrangement joins TRBV5-6 to TRBJ2-3, with 14 bases fitting TRBD2. Germline trimming cut 4 bases from V and 5 bases from J; bases unmatched to any gene: 9. Germline CDR1 reads SGHDT; CDR2 reads YYEEEE. This CDR3 is built from 17 residues. DNA for the CDR3: TGTGCCAGCAGCGTTTCGACTAGCGGGGGGGCCGGAGATACGCAGTATTTT. This translates into CASSVSTSGGAGDTQYF.

This chain uses TRBV7-9 with TRBJ1-2; TRBD1 agrees at 11 bases. The CDR3 length is 13 residues. Germline V CDR1 and CDR2: SEHNR, FQNEAQ (reference sequence). J was trimmed by 6 bases and V by 4 bases; bases with no gene match: 1. The CDR3 region has the DNA TGTGCCAGCAGCTCGGACAGGGGGCATGGCTACACCTTC. Protein: CASSSDRGHGYTF.

The gene calls are TRBV4-3 and TRBJ1-2; no reliable D call. The CDR3 is made up of 14 amino acids. The germline V gene encodes CDR1 LGHNA and CDR2 YSLEER. V was trimmed by 0 bases and J by 5 bases, leaving 10 bases between them. The chain's CDR3 is CASSQERYLYGYTF. The CDR3 nucleotides read TGCGCCAGCAGCCAAGAACGGTACCTTTATGGCTACACCTTC.

J is TRBJ1-1 and V is TRBV29-1; a possible D gene is TRBD1 (5 bases). The CDR3 is 14 amino acids. Germline V gene data show CDR1 as SQVTM and CDR2 as ANQGSEA. V dropped 6 bases and J dropped 5 bases, with 19 bases sitting between them. CDR3 coding DNA: TGCAGCGTGGTAACCTTAAGGGGATGGACTGAAGCTTTCTTT. The encoded protein is CSVVTLRGWTEAFF.

For this clone: The sample has other DNA sequences that encode this CDR3 too. The gene calls are TRBV25-1 and TRBJ1-1; 9 bases align to TRBD1. V lost 3 bases to trimming and J lost 5 bases; unmatched junction nucleotides: 1. Germline V gene sequence: CDR1 MGHDK, CDR2 SYGVNS. CDR3 size: 13 residues. The CDR3 reads CASSETGGTEAFF. Here the CDR3 DNA reads TGTGCCAGCAGTGAGACAGGGGGGACTGAAGCTTTCTTT.